This T cell receptor beta chain is drawn from a study of cytomegalovirus exposure and HLA in healthy donors (dated by TCRdb to between 2016 and 2019). Looking at the study overall: An earlier analysis of about 530 of the donors reported over 250 Gb of sequence data and 95 million to 120 million unique TCR beta sequences obtained from about 200 million T cells. The number of typed donors differed by locus: 629-630 for A, B, C, DRB1 and DQB1; approximately 530 for DQA1; approximately 600 for DPA1; and some 430 for DPB1. On average, 235,054 unique TCR beta nucleotide sequences were sequenced per donor among some 420 genotyped donors of the cohort, with roughly 19% of those sequences being non-productive. Donor age, sex, ethnicity and CMV serostatus were collected together with the repertoire data. Roughly 5 DR-DQ haplotypes were handled as single units for association and clustering, since linkage in the cohort was strong. Along with the roughly 700-subject first cohort, a separate validation cohort of around 120 different subjects was used. The study aimed to test whether cataloging public T cell receptors could reveal signatures of past pathogen exposure. An earlier analysis of 500 to 650 of the donors applied high-throughput TCR beta sequencing to assess whether each TCR beta V gene segment acted as functional or pseudogenic. A later genetic analysis took genome-wide SNP genotypes for 398 of the 666 donors and used that subset as a discovery cohort. In the later analysis, no new phenotypic data were used to find candidate immune exposures; instead, reliance was placed on TCR beta sequences and their occurrence across donors. A later analysis re-examined previously published TCR beta repertoires from several hundred donors and added high-resolution HLA genotyping to investigate patterns of TCR occurrence. Every repertoire in the discovery cohort had been generated on one and the same sequencing platform. About 280 gigabases of sequencing data and roughly 90 million unique TCR sequences were included in an early release covering about 700 HLA-typed donors. Both class I and class II loci were covered by HLA typing, at four-digit resolution. The study profiled the T cell repertoires of under 850 subjects by immunosequencing and related them to cytomegalovirus serostatus. Among the roughly 400 genotyped donors, around 81% belonged to the genetic ancestry cluster associated with self-reported Caucasian donors. The study combined high-throughput TCR immunosequencing, statistical association of individual TCRs with disease status, and machine learning to predict cytomegalovirus infection status.

A remark on this clone: Its antigen remains undetermined. The sample holds no much larger clone one base away, and base qualities are not on file.

In total, approximately 690 healthy bone marrow donors made up the cohort. At the time of sampling, every cohort member was nominally healthy, though immune exposures that went unrecorded were likely present. The donor tested CMV seronegative, placing the donor among the 350 or so seronegative members of the cohort. Every donor gave a peripheral blood sample, and the peripheral blood mononuclear cells from that sample were used for TCR beta sequencing. The Qiagen DNeasy Blood Extraction Kit was used to extract genomic DNA from the blood cell samples. Broad study findings and their caveats: In a later analysis, HLA-associated TCR beta chains were found to be more clonally expanded and to have lower generation probabilities than equally common non-associated chains. In the study, around 150 TCR beta chains were listed as associated with cytomegalovirus. The cohort was sequenced for TCR beta chains only, and without alpha or paired-chain data the features that could be detected were limited. A group of highly shared sequence variants was considered likely to be a technical artifact of the sequencing pipeline. Because some donors lacked HLA typing at each locus, the association tests relied only on the typed subset. A further reported finding was that TCR beta sequences accurately predicted the HLA-A and HLA-B alleles for most subjects in the first cohort. Correlated functional status among segregating V segments might reflect linkage disequilibrium, but an unknown experimental factor could not be ruled out. CMV serostatus was the only immune exposure information available for the cohort. A later analysis found that TCR association rates varied across HLA loci, with DRB1 alleles showing the most associated TCRs and HLA-C alleles the fewest. At a false discovery rate of 0.05, a later analysis linked about 16,000 TCR beta sequences to specific HLA alleles. A later genetic analysis reported fewer N-insertions in productive TCRs among donors in an Asian-associated ancestry cluster than the roughly 690-donor mean. The authors suggested that the approach could potentially be generalized to other disease states and immunological phenotypes. An association between a missense DCLRE1C variant and V-gene and J-gene trimming of TCR beta chains was found in a later genetic analysis and replicated in an independent cohort. Because counts were too low, more than 15 rarely observed V segments, including chromosome 9 orphons, were left out of the earlier analysis of about 500 of the donors. Cytomegalovirus status was reported to be diagnosed by the classifier with high specificity and sensitivity in both the original and validation cohorts. In an earlier analysis of 450 to 750 of the donors, most TCR beta V segments appeared in productive rearrangements about 90% or about 30% of the time, broadly matching IMGT annotations. According to a later analysis, most CMV-associated TCR beta chains appeared to be HLA-restricted, and the HLA associations seemed to be driven largely by CMV exposure. Assigning TCR associations to individual alleles was difficult when HLA alleles, especially DR and DQ, strongly co-occurred. Some IMGT-functional V segments, including TRBV6-2 and TRBV6-3, could not be told apart with the 87-base-pair reads, so those segments were excluded. In a later analysis, several top co-occurrence clusters were reported to appear linked to parvovirus B19, influenza, CMV and Epstein-Barr virus. While some public TCRs were present in many individuals, most TCR sequences turned up only very rarely across donors. Presence/absence analyses assumed roughly uniform sequencing depth across donors, an assumption that may not hold. Three of the identified cytomegalovirus-associated TCR beta chains were confirmed in vitro to be specific for cytomegalovirus antigens.

Based on the germline V gene (reference sequence), the CDR1 and CDR2 sequences are GTSNPN and SVGIG. The germline V end is reduced by 3 bases and the J end by 14 bases; junction bases left unmatched: 9. There are 13 amino acids in the CDR3, from cysteine to phenylalanine inclusive. Just the 39-base CDR3 DNA is kept, in frame starting at base 1. The receptor library was made with the immunoSEQ multiplex PCR assay. For the multiplex PCR, a mixture combining 60 forward primers for TCR Vbeta segments and 13 reverse primers for TCR Jbeta segments was used. The CDR3 region of rearranged TCR beta genes was amplified from genomic DNA with a multiplex PCR assay. The amplified TCR beta libraries were sequenced on the Illumina HiSeq System as 87-base-pair reads. For the original study's pipeline: A later analysis counted approximately 84 million unique TCR beta chains across the 600 to 850 repertoires, and some 11 million of these chains were shared by at least two donors. Raw reads were error-corrected and collapsed into unique sequences with a nearest-neighbor algorithm that merged closely related sequences to remove PCR and sequencing errors. Alignment of CDR3 sequences to IMGT reference sequences was used to assign V, D and J gene segments. For a sequence to be retained, a match of at least six nucleotides to both a V gene segment and a J gene segment was required. Rearrangements were called productive when the CDR3 lacked stop codons and stayed in frame with V and J; all others were non-productive. Following IMGT convention, CDR3 was defined as the stretch from the second conserved V-encoded cysteine to the conserved J-encoded phenylalanine. Sequences without an unambiguous match to a single V gene segment were excluded from the earlier analysis of about 600 of the donors. An earlier analysis of a few hundred of the donors called V segments functional above 56.7% productive rearrangements and segregating when the between-donor standard deviation exceeded 5%. A statistical classification framework was built for diagnosing cytomegalovirus status from the catalog of TCR beta chain sequences. A later analysis assigned V and J genes by comparing TCR nucleotide sequences with IMGT/GENE-DB human TR gene sequences. A later analysis assigned CDR3 sequences and most-parsimonious VDJ recombination scenarios with the TCRdist pipeline. In a later analysis, every TCR beta chain was defined by the combination of its CDR3 amino acid sequence and its V-gene family, and reads without a unique V-gene family were dropped. In a later analysis, 500 to 650 highly shared, low-generation-probability nucleotide sequences were removed to address suspected cross-contamination and a sequencing artifact. In a later analysis, a clonal expansion index was calculated for each public chain from normalized within-repertoire ranks of inferred template counts. In a later analysis, generation probabilities were computed with a VDJ recombination model fitted to out-of-frame rearrangements, and the resulting probabilities were checked against IGoR. A later analysis scored TCR-TCR, TCR-HLA and TCR-CMV co-occurrence with hypergeometric tests, applying a repertoire-size bias correction to TCR pairs. To estimate false discovery rates, a later analysis permuted the HLA or CMV assignments 20 times. In a later analysis, co-occurring TCRs were grouped using DBSCAN, with TCRdist sequence similarity added in when clustering inside HLA-allele-positive subsets. Co-occurrence clustering excluded repertoires with fewer than 30,000 or more than 120,000 public chains, plus five with anomalous nucleotide sharing. The clones in this table, taken by TCRdb from immuneACCESS, are in-frame only. Not every clone is retained; where verified, under half of the shortfall comes from an unresolved V gene, and the cause of the rest is unknown. V and J calls and clone size come straight from that table; D and trimming were deduced from the DNA. The sample data list more than 90,000 clones, and roughly three quarters of these were observed just once. Of the sample, roughly 4% is held by the ten largest clones.

Sequenced: PBMCs. The chain is encoded by TRBV30 joined to TRBJ1-6; 8 junctional bases match TRBD1. The TCR sequence derives from a man between 35 and 55 years old in good health and CMV-seronegative. In nucleotide form, the sequence is TGTGCCTGGAGAGGGGACAGGCGTCGCTCCCTCCACTTT. The encoded protein is CAWRGDRRRSLHF.